The present entry profiles one TCR beta chain with its context. Reverse transcription of about 0.5 to 1 ug RNA was carried out with random hexamers. TCRdb passed the immunoSEQ multiplex PCR reads through MiXCR, listing each CDR3 protein once. The sample contains about 180,000 distinct CDR3 sequences, about 95% of which appear only once. The multiple sclerosis controls were treatment-naive patients, and their relapsing-remitting disease was stable or active. This entry belongs to a study of CD8 T cells in Susac syndrome. The CDR3 is 14 residues long. Trimming stripped 2 bases from V and 2 bases from J, with 10 bases between. Looked up from germline, CDR1 is SGHNT and CDR2 is YYREEE (reference sequence).

This receptor was taken from a human donor with multiple sclerosis. Specimen: CD8+ T cells from PBMCs. V usage is TRBV5-4 and J usage is TRBJ1-2, with D possibly TRBD1 on 6 matching bases. The CDR3 loop is CASSFQGKNYGYTF. As DNA, the CDR3 is TGTGCCAGCAGCTTCCAGGGGAAGAACTATGGCTACACCTTC. The variable domain in full, completed from reference TRBV5-4 and TRBJ1-2, reads ETGVTQSPTHLIKTRGQQVTLRCSSQSGHNTVSWYQQALGQGPQFIFQYYREEENGRGNFPPRFSGLQFPNYSSELNVNALELDDSALYLCASSFQGKNYGYTFGSGTRLTVV.